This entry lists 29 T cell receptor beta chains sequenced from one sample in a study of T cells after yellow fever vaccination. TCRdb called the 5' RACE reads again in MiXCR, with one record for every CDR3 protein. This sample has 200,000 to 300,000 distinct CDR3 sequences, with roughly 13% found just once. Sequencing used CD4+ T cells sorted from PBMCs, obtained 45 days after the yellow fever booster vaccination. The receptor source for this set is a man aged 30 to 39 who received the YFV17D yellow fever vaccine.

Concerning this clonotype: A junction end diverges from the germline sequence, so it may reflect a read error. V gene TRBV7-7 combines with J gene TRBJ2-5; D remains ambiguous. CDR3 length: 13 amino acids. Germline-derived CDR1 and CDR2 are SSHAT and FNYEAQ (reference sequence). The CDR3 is CASSLGLKETQYF. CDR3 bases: TGTGCTAGCAGCTTAGGGCTAAAAGAGACCCAGTACTTC.

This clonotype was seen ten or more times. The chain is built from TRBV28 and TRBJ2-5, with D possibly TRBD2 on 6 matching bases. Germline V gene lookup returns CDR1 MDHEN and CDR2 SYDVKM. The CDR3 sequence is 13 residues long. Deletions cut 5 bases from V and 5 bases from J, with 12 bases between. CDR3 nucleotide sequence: TGTGCCAGCAGTCCCTCCGGGGGTGAGACCCAGTACTTC. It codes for CASSPSGGETQYF.

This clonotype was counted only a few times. The DNA of the CDR3 is TGCGCCAGCAGCTTGGTTGCGGGTTACTCCTACAATGAGCAGTTCTTC. Its protein is CASSLVAGYSYNEQFF. The rearrangement links TRBV5-1 to TRBJ2-1, with a possible D match to TRBD2 (5 bases). Germline lookup yields CDR1 SGHRS and CDR2 YFSETQ. The CDR3 loop spans 16 amino acids. With 0 bases removed from V and 0 bases from J, the gap between germline ends came to 10 bases.

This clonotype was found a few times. The CDR3 is CASSLFGLAVTGELFF. CDR3 bases: TGTGCCAGCAGTTTATTCGGACTAGCGGTCACCGGGGAGCTGTTTTTT. The gene calls are TRBV12-3 or TRBV12-4 and TRBJ2-2; 10 positions match TRBD2. The CDR3 is made up of 16 amino acids. V shed 2 bases, J shed 4 bases, and the junction held 4 bases outside the gene matches.

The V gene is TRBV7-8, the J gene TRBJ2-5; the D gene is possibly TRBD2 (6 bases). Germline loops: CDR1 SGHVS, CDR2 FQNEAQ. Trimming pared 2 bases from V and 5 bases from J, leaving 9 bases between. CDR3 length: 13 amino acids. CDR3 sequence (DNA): TGTGCCAGCAGCTTACGAGGGAGGGAGACCCAGTACTTC. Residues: CASSLRGRETQYF.

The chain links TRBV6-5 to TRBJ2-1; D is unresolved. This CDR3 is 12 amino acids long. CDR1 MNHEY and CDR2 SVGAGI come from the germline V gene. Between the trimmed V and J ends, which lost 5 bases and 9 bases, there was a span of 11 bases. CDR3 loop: CASSRTKGEQFF. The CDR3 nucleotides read TGTGCCAGCAGTCGAACTAAGGGTGAGCAGTTCTTC.

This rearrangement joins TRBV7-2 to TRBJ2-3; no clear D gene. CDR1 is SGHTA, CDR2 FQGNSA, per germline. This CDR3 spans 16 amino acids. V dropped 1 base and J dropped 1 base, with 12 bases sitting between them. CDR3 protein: CASSLVPAAGTDTQYF. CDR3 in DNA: TGTGCCAGCAGCTTAGTGCCGGCCGCGGGCACAGATACGCAGTATTTT.

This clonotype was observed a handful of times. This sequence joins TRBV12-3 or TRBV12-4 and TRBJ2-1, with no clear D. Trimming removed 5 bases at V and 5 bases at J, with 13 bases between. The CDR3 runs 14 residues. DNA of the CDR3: TGTGCCAGCAGTCCCCGGACGGCGAACAATGAGCAGTTCTTC. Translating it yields CASSPRTANNEQFF.

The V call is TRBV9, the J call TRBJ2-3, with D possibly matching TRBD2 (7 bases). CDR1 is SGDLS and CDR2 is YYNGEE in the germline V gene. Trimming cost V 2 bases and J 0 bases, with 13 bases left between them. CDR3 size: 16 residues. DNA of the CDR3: TGTGCCAGCAGCGTTAGGGGGGGATTTAGCACAGATACGCAGTATTTT. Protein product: CASSVRGGFSTDTQYF.

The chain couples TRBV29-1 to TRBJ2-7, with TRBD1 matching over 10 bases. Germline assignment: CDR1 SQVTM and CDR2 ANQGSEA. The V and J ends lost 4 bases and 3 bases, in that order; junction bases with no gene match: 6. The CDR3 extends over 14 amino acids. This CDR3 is CSVGQGAPIYEQYF. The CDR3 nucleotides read TGCAGCGTTGGACAGGGGGCTCCAATCTACGAGCAGTACTTC.

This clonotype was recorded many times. The DNA of the CDR3 is TGTGCCAGCAGCTTAGGGGCTAGCGGGCTCACCGGGGAGCTGTTTTTT. This gives the protein CASSLGASGLTGELFF. The chain recombines TRBV7-2 with TRBJ2-2, with 8 nucleotides matching TRBD2. The CDR3 loop spans 16 amino acids. V lost 1 base and J lost 4; bases outside the gene matches: 5. Germline CDR1 SGHTA, CDR2 FQGNSA.

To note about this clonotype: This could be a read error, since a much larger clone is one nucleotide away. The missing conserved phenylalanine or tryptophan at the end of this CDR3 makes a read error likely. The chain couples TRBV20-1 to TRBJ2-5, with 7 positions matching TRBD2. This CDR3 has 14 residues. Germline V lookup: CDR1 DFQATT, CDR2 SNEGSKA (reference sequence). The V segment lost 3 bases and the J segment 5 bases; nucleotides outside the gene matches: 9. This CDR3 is CSASGVRGGETQYL. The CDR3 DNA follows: TGCAGTGCTAGCGGGGTACGGGGAGGGGAGACCCAGTACCTC.

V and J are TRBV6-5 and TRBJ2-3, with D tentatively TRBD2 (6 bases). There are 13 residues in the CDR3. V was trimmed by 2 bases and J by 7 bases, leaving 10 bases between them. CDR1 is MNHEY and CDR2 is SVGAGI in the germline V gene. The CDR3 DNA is TGTGCCAGCAGTTACCCCGCGGGAAATACGCAGTATTTT. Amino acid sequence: CASSYPAGNTQYF.

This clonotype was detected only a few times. DNA for the CDR3: TGTGCCAGCAGTCGGGACAGGACTCCTAACGAGCAGTACTTC. Its translation is CASSRDRTPNEQYF. The chain employs TRBV2 and TRBJ2-7, with 8 positions matching TRBD1. CDR3 size: 14 residues. V lost 5 bases to trimming and J lost 5 bases; unmatched junction nucleotides: 8. The germline V gene encodes CDR1 SNHLY and CDR2 FYNNEI.

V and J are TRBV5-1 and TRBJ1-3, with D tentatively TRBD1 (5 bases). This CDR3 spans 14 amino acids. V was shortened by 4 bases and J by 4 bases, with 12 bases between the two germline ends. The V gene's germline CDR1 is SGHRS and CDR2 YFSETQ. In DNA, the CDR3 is TGCGCCAGCAGCCCCGGACACGGGGGAAACACCATATATTTT. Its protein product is CASSPGHGGNTIYF.

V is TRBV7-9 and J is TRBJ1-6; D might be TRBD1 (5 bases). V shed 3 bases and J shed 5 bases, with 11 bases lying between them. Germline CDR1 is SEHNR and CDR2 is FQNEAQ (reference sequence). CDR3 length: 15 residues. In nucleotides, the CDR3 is TGTGCCAGCAGCTTGGGGTGGGACGATAATTCACCCCTCCACTTT. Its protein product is CASSLGWDDNSPLHF. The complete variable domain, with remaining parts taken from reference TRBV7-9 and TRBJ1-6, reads DTGVSQNPRHKITKRGQNVTFRCDPISEHNRLYWYRQTLGQGPEFLTYFQNEAQLEKSRLLSDRFSAERPKGSFSTLEIQRTEQGDSAMYLCASSLGWDDNSPLHFGNGTRLTVT.

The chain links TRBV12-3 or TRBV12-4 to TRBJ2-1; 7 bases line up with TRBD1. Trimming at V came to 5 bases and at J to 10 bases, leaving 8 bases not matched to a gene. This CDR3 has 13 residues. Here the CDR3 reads CASSPRPRGEQFF. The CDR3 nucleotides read TGTGCCAGCAGTCCACGTCCCAGGGGGGAGCAGTTCTTC.

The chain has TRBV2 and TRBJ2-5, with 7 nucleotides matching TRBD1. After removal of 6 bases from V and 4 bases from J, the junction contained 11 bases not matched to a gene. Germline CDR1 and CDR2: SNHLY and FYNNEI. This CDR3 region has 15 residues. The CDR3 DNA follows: TGTGCCAGCAGGCTTAAGGGGGCGTTCGGAGAGACCCAGTACTTC. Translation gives CASRLKGAFGETQYF.

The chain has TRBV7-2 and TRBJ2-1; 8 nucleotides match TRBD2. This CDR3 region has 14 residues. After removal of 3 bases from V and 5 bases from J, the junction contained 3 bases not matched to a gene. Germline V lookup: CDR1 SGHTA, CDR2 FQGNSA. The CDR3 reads CASSFSGGHNEQFF. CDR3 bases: TGTGCCAGCAGCTTTTCGGGAGGGCACAATGAGCAGTTCTTC. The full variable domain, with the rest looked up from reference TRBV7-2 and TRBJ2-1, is GAGVSQSPSNKVTEKGKDVELRCDPISGHTALYWYRQSLGQGLEFLIYFQGNSAPDKSGLPSDRFSAERTGGSVSTLTIQRTQQEDSAVYLCASSFSGGHNEQFFGPGTRLTVL.

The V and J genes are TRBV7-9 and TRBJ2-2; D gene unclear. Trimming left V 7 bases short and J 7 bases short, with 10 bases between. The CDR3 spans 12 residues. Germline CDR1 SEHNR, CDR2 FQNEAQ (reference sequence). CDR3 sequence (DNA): TGTGCCAGCACCCCGCCTGTCGGGGAGCTGTTTTTT. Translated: CASTPPVGELFF.

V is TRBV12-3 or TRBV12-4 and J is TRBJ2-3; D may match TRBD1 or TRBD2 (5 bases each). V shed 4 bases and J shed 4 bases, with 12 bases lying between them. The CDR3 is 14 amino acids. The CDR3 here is CASSSGAAPDTQYF. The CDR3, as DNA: TGTGCCAGCAGTTCCGGGGCAGCCCCAGATACGCAGTATTTT.

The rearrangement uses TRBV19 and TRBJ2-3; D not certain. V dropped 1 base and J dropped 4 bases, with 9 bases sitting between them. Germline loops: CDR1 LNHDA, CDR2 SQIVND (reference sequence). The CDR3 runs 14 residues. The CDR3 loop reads CASSIGRPADTQYF. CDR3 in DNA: TGTGCCAGTAGTATAGGACGGCCCGCAGATACGCAGTATTTT.

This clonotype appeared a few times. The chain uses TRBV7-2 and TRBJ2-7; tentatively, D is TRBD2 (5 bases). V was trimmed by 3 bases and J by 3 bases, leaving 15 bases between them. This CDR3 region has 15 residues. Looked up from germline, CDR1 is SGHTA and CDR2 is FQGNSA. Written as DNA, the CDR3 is TGTGCCAGCAGCTTCGATTTTACTAGTTTCTACGAGCAGTACTTC. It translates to CASSFDFTSFYEQYF.

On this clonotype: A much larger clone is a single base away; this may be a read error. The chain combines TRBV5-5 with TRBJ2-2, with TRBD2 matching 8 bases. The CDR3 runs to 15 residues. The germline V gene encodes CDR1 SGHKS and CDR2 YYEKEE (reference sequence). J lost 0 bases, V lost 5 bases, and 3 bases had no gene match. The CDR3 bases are TGTGCCAGCAGATTTAGCGGGACGAACACCGGGGAGCTGTTTTTT. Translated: CASRFSGTNTGELFF.

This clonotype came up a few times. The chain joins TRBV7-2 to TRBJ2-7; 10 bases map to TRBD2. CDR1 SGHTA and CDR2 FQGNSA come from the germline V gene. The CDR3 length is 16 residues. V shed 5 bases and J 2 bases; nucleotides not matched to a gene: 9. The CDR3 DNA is TGTGCCAGCAGCCTCCGGACTAGCGGAAAAACCTACGAGCAGTACTTC. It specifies CASSLRTSGKTYEQYF.

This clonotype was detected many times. CDR3 in amino acids: CSARNHRAGIYEQYF. CDR3 DNA: TGCAGTGCTAGAAACCACCGGGCGGGAATCTACGAGCAGTACTTC. The gene calls are TRBV20-1 and TRBJ2-7; possible D gene TRBD2, 6 bases. Trimming removed 2 bases from V and 3 bases from J, with 17 bases in between. The CDR3 consists of 15 residues. CDR1 and CDR2 (germline): DFQATT, SNEGSKA (reference sequence).

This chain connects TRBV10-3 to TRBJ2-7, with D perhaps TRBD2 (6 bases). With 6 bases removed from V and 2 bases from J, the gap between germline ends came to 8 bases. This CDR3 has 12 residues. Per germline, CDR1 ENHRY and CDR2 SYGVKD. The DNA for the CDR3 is TGTGCCATCAGCGGGAGCCCCTACGAGCAGTACTTC. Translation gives CAISGSPYEQYF.

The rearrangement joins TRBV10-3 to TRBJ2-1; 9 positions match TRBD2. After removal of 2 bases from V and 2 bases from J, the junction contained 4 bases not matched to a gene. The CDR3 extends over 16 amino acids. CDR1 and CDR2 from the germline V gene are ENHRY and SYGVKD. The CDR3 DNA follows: TGTGCCATCAGTGAGGCCGGACTAGCGACCTACAATGAGCAGTTCTTC. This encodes CAISEAGLATYNEQFF.

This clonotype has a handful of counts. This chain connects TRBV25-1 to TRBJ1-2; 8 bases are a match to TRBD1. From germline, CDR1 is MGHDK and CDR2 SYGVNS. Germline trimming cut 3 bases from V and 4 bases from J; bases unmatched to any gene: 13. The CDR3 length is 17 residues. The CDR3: CASSDVGTGPSLYGYTF. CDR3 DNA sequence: TGTGCCAGCAGTGACGTGGGGACAGGACCATCGCTCTATGGCTACACCTTC.